The source of this T cell receptor beta chain is a study of blood T cells in healthy people across ages. A sample-barcoded 5' primer and a J-beta primer mix were used in a second PCR of roughly 7 to 11 cycles. TCRdb analysed the 5' RACE reads with MiXCR anew, one entry per CDR3 protein. The sample holds 500,000 to 550,000 distinct CDR3 sequences; 20% to 30% are singletons and the top ten take 8.5% to 9.5%. Findings and caveats of the study: Because sorting was not performed, PBMCs prevented conclusive naive versus antigen-experienced comparison.

Each sample yielded at least 6.5 million isolated PBMCs. Only a few counts were recorded for this clonotype. Its target is unknown. The sample was also linked to a second study, of T cells of mothers and their children.

The receptor was derived from a boy aged 10-17 years in good health. Sequencing was done on a sample of blood.

CDR3 DNA sequence: TGTGCCAGCAGAGGGGACAGGGGCCACGAGCAGTACTTC. As protein: CASRGDRGHEQYF. This rearrangement joins TRBV7-2 to TRBJ2-7; TRBD1 agrees at 10 bases. The germline V gene encodes CDR1 SGHTA and CDR2 FQGNSA. This CDR3 has 13 amino acids. The trim removed 6 bases at V and 5 bases at J, leaving 4 bases unmatched.